This T cell receptor (beta chain) was captured in a study of shared clonotypes between healthy human individuals. Whole-study results and caveats: Generally, naive subsets (rather than memory subsets) showed larger estimated richness. Approximately 4.6% of naive CD4 clonotypes were shared across four donors.

Sequencing used immunoSEQ multiplex PCR; TCRdb keeps in-frame clones, though not all of them. The table includes about 1 million clones, approximately 72% detected once. The V gene's germline CDR1 is SGHRS and CDR2 YFSETQ. The CDR3 runs 11 residues. Deletions cut 2 bases from V and 4 bases from J, with 0 bases between. Worth noting for this clone: Its antigen is not identified.

The chain links TRBV5-1 to TRBJ1-4; D remains ambiguous. The source is a man aged 18-30 years in good health. Source material: memory CD4+ T cells sorted from blood. This sample's subset: CD45RA-negative fraction. The CDR3 protein is CASSFNEKLFF. DNA of the CDR3: TGCGCCAGCAGCTTTAATGAAAAACTGTTTTTT. The whole variable domain, filled in from reference TRBV5-1 and TRBJ1-4, reads KAGVTQTPRYLIKTRGQQVTLSCSPISGHRSVSWYQQTPGQGLQFLFEYFSETQRNKGNFPGRFSGRQFSNSRSEMNVSTLELGDSALYLCASSFNEKLFFGSGTQLSVL.